This T cell receptor beta chain comes out of a study of shared clonotypes between healthy human individuals. Sequenced by immunoSEQ multiplex PCR; TCRdb stores in-frame clones only, minus some. Of about 490,000 clones detected, 76% appear once; the ten largest clones hold 10% to 15%. Healthy and HIV-negative, the adult donors had no recent acute infections or vaccinations. With V trimmed by 4 bases and J by 1 base, 6 bases remained unmatched. The CDR3 sequence is 16 residues long. Germline CDR1 is SGHRS and CDR2 is YFSETQ. The sequence came from a woman in her 40s in good health. Some clones in this sample may be carry-over from other donors' samples. The rearrangement uses TRBV5-1 and TRBJ2-2; 8 bases are shared with TRBD1. Sequenced sample: PBMCs. The CDR3 bases are TGCGCCAGCAGCATACAGGGGGACCTGAACACCGGGGAGCTGTTTTTT. Protein: CASSIQGDLNTGELFF.